The 21 T cell receptor beta chains below come from one sample, sequenced in a study of resident and recirculating memory T cells in vitiligo. Here immunoSEQ multiplex PCR was the method, and the copy in TCRdb shows in-frame clones only, minus some. This sample yields 75,000 to 95,000 clones, of which 92% are seen a single time; about 5% belongs to the top ten. Sequences were obtained from blood. Source of these receptors: a male donor with vitiligo.

This clone was seen only once. The chain has TRBV21-1 and TRBJ1-5; TRBD1 reflects the table's D call only, with no check against the DNA. TRBV21-1 is designated a pseudogene. The CDR3 consists of 15 residues. The CDR3 nucleotides are TGTGCCAGCAGCAAAGTGAGCAGGGATAATCAGCCCCAGCATTTT. Its protein is CASSKVSRDNQPQHF.

The genes are TRBV27 and TRBJ1-2, with unresolved D. The CDR3 is 12 residues long. In germline, CDR1 is MNHEY, CDR2 SMNVEV (reference sequence). Between the trimmed V and J ends, which lost 5 bases and 4 bases, there was a span of 8 bases. The CDR3 region has the DNA TGTGCCAGCAGTGGTAGTGGCTATGGCTACACCTTC. Amino acid sequence: CASSGSGYGYTF.

CDR3 in amino acids: CASSLEEGGGQYEQYF. CDR3 in DNA: TGTGCCAGCAGCTTAGAGGAGGGGGGAGGGCAATACGAGCAGTACTTC. V gene TRBV7-6 combines with J gene TRBJ2-7; a possible D gene is TRBD2 (7 bases). CDR1 and CDR2 (germline): SGHVS, FNYEAQ. Trimming cost V 1 base and J 4 bases, with 17 bases left between them. The CDR3 sequence is 16 residues long. Full variable domain (missing parts from reference TRBV7-6 and TRBJ2-7): GAGVSQSPRYKVTKRGQDVALRCDPISGHVSLYWYRQALGQGPEFLTYFNYEAQQDKSGLPNDRFSAERPEGSISTLTIQRTEQRDSAMYRCASSLEEGGGQYEQYFGPGTRLTVT.

CDR3 nucleotides: TGTGCCAGCAGCCCCGGACAGGAGAGGGACTATGGCTACACCTTC. Encoded protein: CASSPGQERDYGYTF. This rearrangement joins TRBV7-3 to TRBJ1-2; 7 bases agree with TRBD1. Germline V gene data show CDR1 as SGHTA and CDR2 as FQGTGA. The CDR3 consists of 15 residues. Trimming cost V 5 bases and J 3 bases; bases outside gene matches: 9.

V gene TRBV6-5 combines with J gene TRBJ1-2, with D tentatively TRBD1 (6 bases). The CDR3 consists of 11 residues. The V end was cut by 8 bases, the J end by 8 bases, with 12 bases between. In germline, CDR1 is MNHEY, CDR2 SVGAGI. DNA for the CDR3: TGTGCCAGCGGTTCCCAGGGGGGCTACACCTTC. Translating gives CASGSQGGYTF.

This clone appeared a single time. This chain joins TRBV28 and TRBJ2-1, with 8 nucleotides matching TRBD1. The V segment lost 2 bases and the J segment 8 bases; nucleotides outside the gene matches: 11. This CDR3 region has 16 residues. Looked up from germline, CDR1 is MDHEN and CDR2 is SYDVKM. The CDR3 reads CASSLPQGQGWDEQFF. Here the CDR3 DNA reads TGTGCCAGCAGTTTACCCCAAGGACAGGGTTGGGATGAGCAGTTCTTC.

This sequence joins TRBV7-6 and TRBJ2-7; 7 bases agree with TRBD2. Germline V CDR1 and CDR2: SGHVS, FNYEAQ. This CDR3 is 14 amino acids long. V was clipped by 5 bases and J by 4 bases; unmatched bases: 8. CDR3 amino acids: CASSTSGNGYEQYF. The CDR3 nucleotides are TGTGCCAGCAGCACCAGCGGGAACGGGTACGAGCAGTACTTC.

The V and J genes are TRBV18 and TRBJ1-5; possibly TRBD1 for D (6 bases). CDR1 and CDR2 (germline): KGHSH, LQKENI. V dropped 3 bases and J dropped 5 bases, with 8 bases sitting between them. The CDR3 loop spans 13 amino acids. CDR3 residues: CASSPDRDQPQHF. CDR3 coding DNA: TGTGCCAGCTCACCGGACAGAGATCAGCCCCAGCATTTT.

V gene TRBV5-1 combines with J gene TRBJ1-4; 7 nucleotides agree with TRBD1. The CDR3 runs 14 residues. In germline, CDR1 is SGHRS, CDR2 YFSETQ. V lost 2 bases and J lost 8; bases outside the gene matches: 6. Here the CDR3 reads CASSLGTAREKLFF. CDR3 DNA: TGCGCCAGCAGCTTAGGGACAGCCAGGGAAAAACTGTTTTTT.

The J gene is TRBJ2-3, the V gene TRBV12-5, with D perhaps TRBD2 (5 bases). The CDR3 length is 13 residues. V was trimmed by 2 bases and J by 4 bases, leaving 7 bases between them. CDR1 is LGHNT, CDR2 FRNRAP, per germline. CDR3 protein: CASGLSEADTQYF. Here the CDR3 DNA reads TGTGCTAGTGGTTTGTCGGAGGCAGATACGCAGTATTTT.

This clone has just a few counts. This rearrangement joins TRBV18 to TRBJ1-1; no clear D. Trimming shortened V by 0 bases and J by 3 bases, and 8 bases separated the two germline ends. The CDR3 totals 14 residues. Germline CDR1 reads KGHSH; CDR2 reads LQKENI. CDR3 coding DNA: TGTGCCAGCTCACCACCGAACAGTTACACTGAAGCTTTCTTT. Its translation: CASSPPNSYTEAFF.

This sequence joins TRBV5-6 and TRBJ2-4; D may be TRBD1 (6 bases). The germline V gene has CDR1 SGHDT and CDR2 YYEEEE. This CDR3 contains 14 residues. The V and J ends lost 2 bases and 11 bases respectively, with 17 bases between them. Here the CDR3 reads CASSFDPGQRFQYF. CDR3 nucleotides: TGTGCCAGCAGCTTTGATCCTGGACAGCGTTTTCAGTACTTC.

The chain is built from TRBV27 and TRBJ2-7; D is perhaps TRBD1 (6 bases). The length of the CDR3 is 16 residues. V lost 4 bases and J 0 bases, leaving 16 bases between the germline ends. Germline CDR1 and CDR2: MNHEY and SMNVEV (reference sequence). The DNA for the CDR3 is TGTGCCAGCAGTTCCATTGAGACAGGCCTCTCCTACGAGCAGTACTTC. Amino acids: CASSSIETGLSYEQYF.

This chain joins TRBV25-1 and TRBJ1-2; D remains unclear. This CDR3 has 13 amino acids. Germline CDR1 reads MGHDK; CDR2 reads SYGVNS. Trimming stripped 4 bases from V and 2 bases from J, with 8 bases between. In DNA form, the CDR3 reads TGTGCCAGCAGTGGGGTCGGGAACTATGGCTACACCTTC. This sequence encodes CASSGVGNYGYTF.

This sequence joins TRBV2 and TRBJ2-3; D is unresolved. With 7 bases removed from V and 5 bases from J, the gap between germline ends came to 4 bases. CDR3 length: 10 amino acids. From germline, CDR1 is SNHLY and CDR2 FYNNEI. This CDR3 reads CASNLDTQYF. The CDR3 region has the DNA TGTGCCAGCAATCTAGATACGCAGTATTTT.

V gene TRBV6-4 combines with J gene TRBJ2-5; 7 bases map to TRBD1. The V segment lost 0 bases and the J segment 5 bases; nucleotides outside the gene matches: 0. The CDR3 sequence is 13 residues long. Germline CDR1 MRHNA, CDR2 SNTAGT. The CDR3 here is CASSDSGQETQYF. The CDR3 DNA is TGTGCCAGCAGTGACTCGGGACAGGAGACCCAGTACTTC.

V is TRBV21-1 and J is TRBJ2-7; whether TRBD2, the table's D call, matches the DNA was not checked. TRBV21-1 counts as a pseudogene. This CDR3 region has 9 residues. CDR3 DNA: TGTGCCACCCGGGGGGAGCAGTACTTC. Translation: CATRGEQYF.

V usage is TRBV27 and J usage is TRBJ2-3; 8 bases map to TRBD2. With V trimmed by 7 bases and J by 9 bases, 9 bases remained unmatched. CDR3 length equals 13 residues. Germline V gene lookup returns CDR1 MNHEY and CDR2 SMNVEV (reference sequence). The CDR3 region is CASISGAGGTQYF. The DNA of the CDR3 is TGTGCCAGCATCTCAGGTGCGGGAGGCACGCAGTATTTT.

This rearrangement joins TRBV6-5 to TRBJ2-7, with no clear D. V lost 6 bases and J lost 2, with 17 bases in between. This CDR3 contains 15 residues. The germline CDR1 and CDR2 sequences are MNHEY and SVGAGI. The CDR3 spells CASSRGDARTYEQYF. The CDR3 nucleotides read TGTGCCAGCAGCCGCGGTGATGCGCGGACCTACGAGCAGTACTTC.

This chain connects TRBV6-5 to TRBJ2-7; no reliable D call. CDR1 and CDR2 (germline): MNHEY, SVGAGI. This CDR3 region has 14 residues. Trimming cost V 2 bases and J 4 bases, with 12 bases left between them. CDR3 amino acids: CASSYLLYPYEQYF. In DNA form, the CDR3 reads TGTGCCAGCAGTTACCTGCTCTACCCGTACGAGCAGTACTTC.

V and J are TRBV2 and TRBJ2-4; D might be TRBD2 (6 bases). Trimming pared 2 bases from V and 12 bases from J, leaving 8 bases between. Looked up from germline, CDR1 is SNHLY and CDR2 is FYNNEI. The CDR3 extends over 11 amino acids. The CDR3 coding sequence is TGTGCCAGCAGTGAACTAGCGCATCAGTACTTC. Amino acids: CASSELAHQYF.